The clone carrying this TCR beta chain was seen repeatedly, ten times or more. Antigen unknown. The data are from a study of regulatory T cells in long-lasting Graves disease. Study-level points and caveats: Graves' patients with persistent disease showed TCR diversity lower than patients newly diagnosed.

Germline V CDR1 and CDR2: MGHRA, YSYEKL. The CDR3 sequence is 15 residues long. Trimming cost V 1 base and J 4 bases; bases outside gene matches: 7. Time point specified: newly diagnosed GD, antithyroid drugs for less than 3 months. PBMC RNA was the source of the TCR library. The authors built TCR beta libraries using iRepertoire HTBI primers and Arm-PCR of CDR3 regions. TCRdb passed the multiplex PCR reads through MiXCR, listing each CDR3 protein once. The table includes about 530,000 distinct CDR3 sequences, 15% to 20% detected once. The same data also went into a second study, on T cells in Graves' hyperthyroidism and ophthalmopathy. That work contributes: Researchers ran a first-round RT-PCR on the TCR CDR3 using the HTBI primer set. A model of 13 V-J features distinguished ophthalmopathy from stable hyperthyroidism.

Sequencing used peripheral blood mononuclear cells (PBMCs), obtained at new diagnosis, from a patient treated with antithyroid drugs. V and J are TRBV4-1 and TRBJ2-7, with 7 positions matching TRBD2. The receptor comes from a woman aged 35-65 years with Graves disease. The CDR3 DNA is TGCGCCAGCAGCCAAGCCCCGGGGGGAGTTTACGAGCAGTACTTC. Amino acids: CASSQAPGGVYEQYF.